Detailed here is one TCR beta chain. Its antigen is not identified. Other nucleotide sequences from this sample produce the same CDR3. From germline, CDR1 is MDHEN and CDR2 SYDVKM. CDR3 length equals 12 residues. Trimming left V 4 bases short and J 4 bases short, with 8 bases between. Terminally differentiated effector memory CD45RA+ cells were left out of the naive CD8 fraction, which was CD45RO-negative and positively selected for CCR7. The data are from a study of shared clonotypes between healthy human individuals. Findings and limits, study-wide: Few donors limited the genetic and exposure-history diversity represented. It was anticipated that sequencing depth would influence how many clonotypes donors shared.

TCRdb keeps only in-frame clones here, not all; method: immunoSEQ multiplex PCR. The sample lists some 2 million clones, less than 95% occurring once. Sequencing used naive CD8+ T cells sorted from blood. This TCR derives from a man aged 18 to 29 in good health. The chain couples TRBV28 to TRBJ2-7; D is ambiguous. In DNA, the CDR3 is TGTGCCAGCAGTTCTCCAGCGTACGAGCAGTACTTC. Protein: CASSSPAYEQYF.